Presented here are 12 T cell receptor beta chains from one specimen sequenced in a study of T cell repertoires in cytomegalovirus infection. From the reads, TCRdb called clonotypes with MiXCR, one entry per CDR3 protein. The top ten clones hold around 11% of a sample with 830,000 or so distinct CDR3 sequences, about 31% of them seen once. Their antigens remain unidentified. This specimen was cultured CD8+ T cells from PBMCs, taken from culture after CMV antigen stimulation. These TCRs come from a human donor in good health (CMV status not recorded). Some clones in this sample may be carry-over from other donors' samples.

This clonotype has only a few counts. The chain has TRBV9 and TRBJ2-7, with no clear D. V lost 3 bases to trimming and J lost 4 bases, with 14 bases between them. Germline loops: CDR1 SGDLS, CDR2 YYNGEE. This CDR3 has 14 residues. The CDR3 DNA reads TGTGCCAGCAGCGCCGGAGCTCCTAATTACGAGCAGTACTTC. Its protein is CASSAGAPNYEQYF.

The gene calls are TRBV20-1 and TRBJ1-1; TRBD1 might be the D (6 bases). Trimming shortened V by 6 bases and J by 4 bases, and 12 bases separated the two germline ends. Per germline, CDR1 DFQATT and CDR2 SNEGSKA (reference sequence). This CDR3 region has 12 residues. The CDR3 is CSATKGGTEAFF. The CDR3 DNA sequence: TGCAGTGCGACCAAGGGGGGCACTGAAGCTTTCTTT.

This clonotype was counted only a few times. The chain has TRBV6-2 or TRBV6-3 and TRBJ1-1; possible D gene TRBD1, 6 bases. V lost 0 bases to trimming and J lost 4 bases, with 18 bases between them. Germline loops: CDR1 MNHEY, CDR2 SVGEGT. The CDR3 runs 17 residues. The CDR3 coding sequence is TGTGCCAGCAGTTACTCGCGGGAGGGGGGACCTAGCACTGAAGCTTTCTTT. This encodes CASSYSREGGPSTEAFF.

This clonotype came up many times. V and J are TRBV7-6 and TRBJ1-4; D gene uncertain. The CDR3 consists of 14 residues. Germline CDR1 is SGHVS and CDR2 is FNYEAQ. Trimming cost V 1 base and J 5 bases, with 8 bases left between them. CDR3 residues: CASSLVSGNEKLFF. CDR3 sequence (DNA): TGTGCCAGCAGCTTAGTCTCAGGAAATGAAAAACTGTTTTTT. The complete variable domain, with remaining parts taken from reference TRBV7-6 and TRBJ1-4, reads GAGVSQSPRYKVTKRGQDVALRCDPISGHVSLYWYRQALGQGPEFLTYFNYEAQQDKSGLPNDRFSAERPEGSISTLTIQRTEQRDSAMYRCASSLVSGNEKLFFGSGTQLSVL.

This clonotype was seen more than once but under ten times. This chain uses TRBV6-5 with TRBJ2-3; 12 positions agree with TRBD2. Germline trimming cut 6 bases from V and 4 bases from J; bases unmatched to any gene: 14. Per germline, CDR1 MNHEY and CDR2 SVGAGI. This CDR3 has 18 residues. The CDR3 bases are TGTGCCAGCAGCCTCGGGGGCCCTAGCGGGGGGGCGGCAGATACGCAGTATTTT. It translates to CASSLGGPSGGAADTQYF.

The rearrangement joins TRBV7-9 to TRBJ1-2; no clear D. The ends were cut back, 4 bases at V and 0 bases at J, with 15 bases in the middle. The CDR3 has 16 amino acids. Germline V gives CDR1 SEHNR, CDR2 FQNEAQ (reference sequence). The CDR3 DNA is TGTGCCAGCAGCTCGTCTGGTCAGCAATCTAACTATGGCTACACCTTC. It yields the protein CASSSSGQQSNYGYTF.

This clonotype came up a few times. The chain uses TRBV4-1 and TRBJ2-7; no firm D call. Trimming stripped 1 base from V and 0 bases from J, with 7 bases between. Germline V gives CDR1 MGHRA, CDR2 YSYEKL. The CDR3 length is 14 residues. In DNA, the CDR3 is TGCGCCAGCAGCCAAGGTTGGGGCTCCTACGAGCAGTACGTC. Translated: CASSQGWGSYEQYV.

The J gene is TRBJ2-2, the V gene TRBV5-6; a weak D match, TRBD2 (6 bases). Trimming pared 4 bases from V and 1 base from J, leaving 14 bases between. The germline gives CDR1 SGHDT, CDR2 YYEEEE. The CDR3 contains 16 residues. The CDR3 protein is CASSLWDLQNTGELFF. The CDR3, as DNA: TGTGCCAGCAGCCTATGGGACTTACAGAACACCGGGGAGCTGTTTTTT.

V gene TRBV6-1 combines with J gene TRBJ1-5; TRBD1 agrees at 7 bases. The V gene end was trimmed by 2 bases and the J gene end by 12 bases; junction bases not matched to a gene: 10. CDR3 length: 14 amino acids. Germline CDR1 is MNHNS and CDR2 is SASEGT. This CDR3 is CASSENWIRQGQHF. CDR3 DNA: TGTGCCAGCAGTGAAAATTGGATAAGACAGGGCCAGCATTTT.

At least ten counts were recorded for this clonotype. The chain employs TRBV6-1 and TRBJ2-7; D perhaps matches TRBD2 (6 bases). The germline V gene has CDR1 MNHNS and CDR2 SASEGT. V gave up 8 bases and J gave up 0 bases, with 11 bases separating them. The CDR3 runs to 13 residues. In nucleotides, the CDR3 is TGTGCCAGCTATGGACTAAGCTCCTACGAGCAGTACTTC. The encoded protein is CASYGLSSYEQYF.

In this sample, this clonotype turned up many times. The V gene is TRBV7-2, the J gene TRBJ2-5; D unresolved. The CDR3 is 12 amino acids. In germline, CDR1 is SGHTA, CDR2 FQGNSA. V was trimmed by 7 bases and J by 3 bases, leaving 9 bases between them. The CDR3 loop is CASTNPEETQYF. The CDR3 nucleotides are TGTGCCAGCACCAATCCTGAAGAGACCCAGTACTTC.

This clonotype has only a few counts. The gene calls are TRBV19 and TRBJ2-7, with D maybe TRBD2 (5 bases). Germline CDR1 and CDR2: LNHDA and SQIVND (reference sequence). This CDR3 contains 13 residues. Trimming shortened V by 6 bases and J by 5 bases, and 14 bases separated the two germline ends. CDR3 sequence: CASSVTKGDEQYV. The CDR3, as DNA: TGTGCCAGTAGCGTGACAAAGGGAGACGAGCAGTACGTC.